This entry lists 27 T cell receptor beta chains sequenced from one sample in a study of vaccination effects on CD4 cells after COVID-19. Following a roughly ten-day culture, CD4+ T cells were purified. All study participants received two doses of BNT162b2 or mRNA-1273 vaccine. No antigen has been assigned to these receptors. The table came from immunoSEQ multiplex PCR; TCRdb's copy has only in-frame clones and leaves some out. This table has some 30,000 clones, around 70% appearing once. This specimen consisted of CD4+ T cells from PBMCs cultured without peptide, obtained after COVID-19 vaccination. These receptors were collected from a human donor who received a COVID-19 vaccine.

The rearrangement joins TRBV4-2 to TRBJ2-1; 11 nucleotides agree with TRBD2. The germline V gene has CDR1 LGHNA and CDR2 YNFKEQ. CDR3 length equals 16 residues. The V gene end was trimmed by 1 base and the J gene end by 8 bases; junction bases not matched to a gene: 7. CDR3: CASSQVVAGGPDEQFF. As DNA, the CDR3 is TGTGCCAGCAGCCAAGTGGTAGCGGGAGGGCCGGATGAGCAGTTCTTC.

The chain joins TRBV11-3 to TRBJ2-2, with D hard to call. V dropped 1 base and J dropped 3 bases, with 6 bases sitting between them. This CDR3 comprises 14 residues. Germline CDR1 and CDR2: SGHNT and YENEEA. The CDR3 nucleotides are TGTGCCAGCAGCTTAGGACAACACACCGGGGAGCTGTTTTTT. As protein: CASSLGQHTGELFF.

This clone has only one observation. This chain uses TRBV4-3 with TRBJ2-7; 8 nucleotides line up with TRBD1. After removal of 0 bases from V and 3 bases from J, the junction contained 4 bases not matched to a gene. Germline CDR1 is LGHNA and CDR2 is YSLEER. The CDR3 length is 15 residues. Written as DNA, the CDR3 is TGCGCCAGCAGCCAAGAAGCGGACAGGGACTACGAGCAGTACTTC. Protein sequence: CASSQEADRDYEQYF.

This clone was detected only once. The chain has TRBV5-1 and TRBJ2-7; perhaps TRBD2 as D (6 bases). Germline V CDR1 and CDR2: SGHRS, YFSETQ. The V end lost 4 bases, the J end lost 3 bases, and 14 bases lay between the germline ends. CDR3 length equals 14 residues. The DNA of the CDR3 is TGCGCCAGCAGCGTCTTTGCGGAGGGCTACGAGCAGTACTTC. Its protein product is CASSVFAEGYEQYF.

This clone was detected only once. J is TRBJ1-2 and V is TRBV4-2, with D perhaps TRBD1 (5 bases). CDR3 length equals 14 residues. From germline, CDR1 is LGHNA and CDR2 YNFKEQ. Trimming stripped 0 bases from V and 5 bases from J, with 10 bases between. In DNA, the CDR3 is TGTGCCAGCAGCCAAGACAGGGCGTTTTATGGCTACACCTTC. Its protein product is CASSQDRAFYGYTF.

This clone was found once. The chain is built from TRBV5-1 and TRBJ1-1; weak D call: TRBD1 (5 bases). Looked up from germline, CDR1 is SGHRS and CDR2 is YFSETQ. The CDR3 has 13 amino acids. Trimming pared 3 bases from V and 3 bases from J, leaving 9 bases between. CDR3 bases: TGCGCCAGCAGCTCAATGGGGGACACTGAAGCTTTCTTT. This encodes CASSSMGDTEAFF.

This chain links TRBV11-3 with TRBJ2-1; weak D call: TRBD1 (6 bases). Germline V lookup: CDR1 SGHNT, CDR2 YENEEA. The V gene lost 4 bases and the J gene lost 5 bases, with 12 bases spanning the gap. The CDR3 spans 14 residues. The CDR3 is CASSSGHLDNEQFF. CDR3 in DNA: TGTGCCAGCAGCTCGGGACACCTCGACAATGAGCAGTTCTTC.

V usage is TRBV2 and J usage is TRBJ1-4; maybe TRBD1 (6 bases). The V and J ends lost 4 bases and 7 bases respectively, with 13 bases between them. The CDR3 is 14 residues long. Looked up from germline, CDR1 is SNHLY and CDR2 is FYNNEI. CDR3 residues: CASSVGGLGEKLFF. The CDR3 bases are TGTGCCAGCAGTGTCGGGGGCCTTGGTGAAAAACTGTTTTTT.

The sample holds one count of this clone. The chain links TRBV7-3 to TRBJ1-1; unclear D gene. CDR3 length: 15 amino acids. V shed 1 base and J shed 1 base, with 10 bases lying between them. The V gene's germline CDR1 is SGHTA and CDR2 FQGTGA. This CDR3 reads CASSLSSQRNTEAFF. DNA of the CDR3: TGTGCCAGCAGCTTAAGTAGCCAGAGGAACACTGAAGCTTTCTTT.

The chain is built from TRBV4-1 and TRBJ2-4; 8 bases agree with TRBD2. Germline CDR1 and CDR2: MGHRA and YSYEKL. The CDR3 has 18 residues. The ends lost 4 bases at V and 0 bases at J; junction bases unmatched: 11. The CDR3 DNA reads as TGCGCCAGCAGCCCGGGGGGGCAGGGCACTCTAGCCAAAAACATTCAGTACTTC. It yields the protein CASSPGGQGTLAKNIQYF.

The chain uses TRBV6-5 and TRBJ1-2, with D hard to call. Germline loops: CDR1 MNHEY, CDR2 SVGAGI. The CDR3 covers 13 residues. Trimming cost V 5 bases and J 0 bases, with 7 bases left between them. CDR3 sequence (DNA): TGTGCCAGCAGTCTCGCCTCTAACTATGGCTACACCTTC. It is translated as CASSLASNYGYTF.

This rearrangement joins TRBV4-2 to TRBJ1-2; D is ambiguous. CDR1 is LGHNA, CDR2 YNFKEQ, per germline. The V end was cut by 1 base, the J end by 1 base, with 7 bases between. The CDR3 has 14 amino acids. This chain's CDR3 is CASSQVGDNYGYTF. CDR3 coding DNA: TGTGCCAGCAGCCAAGTTGGGGATAACTATGGCTACACCTTC.

This clone was observed a handful of times. The genes are TRBV11-2 and TRBJ1-2; D remains unclear. This CDR3 region has 14 residues. Trimming stripped 4 bases from V and 8 bases from J, with 17 bases between. Germline V lookup: CDR1 SGHAT, CDR2 FQNNGV. The CDR3 region has the DNA TGTGCCAGCAGCTCCCTCCTTTACACGACCGGCTACACCTTC. Translated, it gives CASSSLLYTTGYTF.

The chain joins TRBV13 to TRBJ2-1, with 13 positions matching TRBD2. CDR3 length: 16 residues. Germline trimming cut 5 bases from V and 7 bases from J; bases unmatched to any gene: 8. Germline loops: CDR1 PRHDT, CDR2 FYEKMQ (reference sequence). The DNA of the CDR3 is TGTGCCAGCAGCCCTAGGACTAGCGGGAGTAAAAATGAGCAGTTCTTC. Translation gives CASSPRTSGSKNEQFF.

J is TRBJ1-4 and V is TRBV18; D not certain. This CDR3 is built from 12 residues. Germline V CDR1 and CDR2: KGHSH, LQKENI. With 8 bases removed from V and 4 bases from J, the gap between germline ends came to 8 bases. CDR3 sequence: CASTTGNEKLFF. The CDR3 DNA is TGTGCCAGCACGACTGGTAATGAAAAACTGTTTTTT.

The V call is TRBV6-5, the J call TRBJ1-2; no definite D call. Trimming shortened V by 0 bases and J by 2 bases, and 7 bases separated the two germline ends. Germline CDR1 reads MNHEY; CDR2 reads SVGAGI. The CDR3 runs 14 residues. In DNA, the CDR3 is TGTGCCAGCAGTTACTCGGCCCAGAACTATGGCTACACCTTC. Protein sequence: CASSYSAQNYGYTF.

The V and J genes are TRBV18 and TRBJ2-3, with D perhaps matching TRBD2 (6 bases). Trimming cost V 0 bases and J 5 bases, with 12 bases left between them. This CDR3 is 15 amino acids long. CDR1 is KGHSH and CDR2 is LQKENI in the germline V gene. CDR3 coding DNA: TGTGCCAGCTCACCACCAAGCGGGCGAGGAGATACGCAGTATTTT. As protein: CASSPPSGRGDTQYF.

This clone was seen only a few times. This chain links TRBV7-2 with TRBJ1-5; no reliable D call. Between the trimmed V and J ends, which lost 5 bases and 1 base, there was a span of 12 bases. Germline CDR1 is SGHTA and CDR2 is FQGNSA. The CDR3 loop spans 15 amino acids. For the CDR3, the DNA is TGTGCCAGCAGCCGTGTAGGAAGCAGCAATCAGCCCCAGCATTTT. Translating gives CASSRVGSSNQPQHF.

The chain employs TRBV6-6 and TRBJ2-5, with TRBD1 matching 8 bases. The length of the CDR3 is 13 residues. Germline-derived CDR1 and CDR2 are MNHNY and SVGAGI (reference sequence). With 8 bases clipped from V and 7 bases from J, the junction kept 9 bases outside the gene matches. The CDR3 DNA reads TGTGCCAGCGGCCCGACTGACAGGGGGACCCAGTACTTC. Amino acids: CASGPTDRGTQYF.

This rearrangement joins TRBV4-3 to TRBJ1-1; D perhaps matches TRBD1 (5 bases). There are 20 residues in the CDR3. V lost 4 bases and J 0 bases, leaving 27 bases between the germline ends. The V gene's germline CDR1 is LGHNA and CDR2 YSLEER. The CDR3 bases are TGCGCCAGCAGCCGAAGACAACAGGTGCAGGGCAGAGGAGTGAACACTGAAGCTTTCTTT. Translation: CASSRRQQVQGRGVNTEAFF.

The J gene is TRBJ2-7, the V gene TRBV5-6; D ambiguous. Germline V gives CDR1 SGHDT, CDR2 YYEEEE. V was pared by 0 bases and J by 2 bases, with 9 bases between. The CDR3 contains 14 residues. In DNA, the CDR3 is TGTGCCAGCAGCTTGGACGGTGCAACCTACGAGCAGTACTTC. This gives the protein CASSLDGATYEQYF.

This chain joins TRBV28 and TRBJ2-7; D uncertain. Germline loops: CDR1 MDHEN, CDR2 SYDVKM. CDR3 length equals 12 residues. The V end lost 6 bases, the J end lost 6 bases, and 12 bases lay between the germline ends. CDR3 bases: TGTGCCAGCAGCAACTATCTAGGCGAGCAGTACTTC. Encoded protein: CASSNYLGEQYF.

The chain combines TRBV6-2 or TRBV6-3 with TRBJ2-1; unclear D gene. Germline V gene lookup returns CDR1 MNHEY and CDR2 SVGEGT. V lost 3 bases, J lost 4 bases, and 13 bases lay in between. The CDR3 has 15 amino acids. The CDR3, as DNA: TGTGCCAGCAGTTATTCCCAACCCGTATACAATGAGCAGTTCTTC. Its translation is CASSYSQPVYNEQFF.

The genes are TRBV2 and TRBJ2-7; maybe TRBD1 (5 bases). Trimming removed 2 bases at V and 5 bases at J, with 13 bases between. This CDR3 has 14 amino acids. Germline V gene lookup returns CDR1 SNHLY and CDR2 FYNNEI. CDR3 residues: CASSEPNRSDEQYF. The CDR3 DNA reads TGTGCCAGCAGTGAACCCAACAGGAGCGACGAGCAGTACTTC.

This sequence joins TRBV20-1 and TRBJ1-2; D unresolved. Trimming cost V 6 bases and J 1 base, with 3 bases left between them. Germline CDR1 and CDR2: DFQATT and SNEGSKA (reference sequence). The CDR3 has 10 residues. CDR3 loop: CSAFNYGYTF. The CDR3 DNA is TGCAGTGCATTTAACTATGGCTACACCTTC.

The chain has TRBV4-2 and TRBJ2-1; 11 nucleotides line up with TRBD2. The junction had 6 bases not matched to a gene; V was cut back by 4 bases and J by 4 bases. This CDR3 region has 16 residues. Germline loops: CDR1 LGHNA, CDR2 YNFKEQ. Here the CDR3 DNA reads TGTGCCAGCAGCCTTCAAACTAGCGGGGGTTACAATGAGCAGTTCTTC. It specifies CASSLQTSGGYNEQFF.

The gene calls are TRBV11-3 and TRBJ2-2; TRBD2 matches 7 bases. The CDR3 runs to 14 residues. Germline CDR1 and CDR2: SGHNT and YENEEA. The V and J ends lost 8 bases and 1 base, in that order; junction bases with no gene match: 4. In nucleotides, the CDR3 is TGTGCCAGCCGAGCGGGGCGGAACACCGGGGAGCTGTTTTTT. It translates to CASRAGRNTGELFF.